One sample yielded the 10 T cell receptor beta chains listed below, sequenced in a study of blood T cell repertoires in COVID-19 (dated by TCRdb to about 2020). The library was built by means of the immunoSEQ multiplex PCR assay. TCRdb stores this immuneACCESS table with in-frame sequences only. Part of the clones is absent; in the studies checked, under half of the shortfall reflects unresolved V genes, and no reason is known for the rest. The sample profile shows roughly 300,000 clones; roughly 82% of them were found once. The ten largest clonotypes hold roughly 1.6% of the sample. Sequencing used peripheral blood. These receptors were collected from a woman in her forties or fifties with acute or convalescent COVID-19.

This clone was counted once. V usage is TRBV11-3 and J usage is TRBJ2-5, with a possible D match to TRBD2 (5 bases). CDR3 length equals 13 residues. The V gene's germline CDR1 is SGHNT and CDR2 YENEEA. V lost 5 bases and J 4 bases, leaving 11 bases between the germline ends. The CDR3 loop is CASSPTKGETQYF. In DNA form, the CDR3 reads TGTGCCAGCAGCCCGACTAAGGGAGAGACCCAGTACTTC.

This sequence joins TRBV19 and TRBJ2-5; TRBD2 agrees at 7 bases. The CDR3 has 15 amino acids. Germline assignment: CDR1 LNHDA and CDR2 SQIVND (reference sequence). Germline trimming cut 3 bases from V and 4 bases from J; bases unmatched to any gene: 8. CDR3 in DNA: TGTGCCAGTAGTATGACTAGCAGTTTTCGAGAGACCCAGTACTTC. This translates into CASSMTSSFRETQYF. Full variable domain (remainder filled in from reference TRBV19 and TRBJ2-5): DGGITQSPKYLFRKEGQNVTLSCEQNLNHDAMYWYRQDPGQGLRLIYYSQIVNDFQKGDIAEGYSVSREKKESFPLTVTSAQKNPTAFYLCASSMTSSFRETQYFGPGTRLLVL.

The chain has TRBV5-1 and TRBJ2-3; 10 bases agree with TRBD2. Germline V CDR1 and CDR2: SGHRS, YFSETQ. V gave up 0 bases and J gave up 3 bases; unmatched junction bases: 13. CDR3 length: 19 residues. The CDR3 DNA reads as TGCGCCAGCAGCTTGGCCGCTAGCGGGAGTGGAAGTGGGACAGATACGCAGTATTTT. It encodes CASSLAASGSGSGTDTQYF.

The V gene is TRBV27, the J gene TRBJ1-2; 7 bases map to TRBD1. Unmatched junction bases numbered 10, after V lost 4 bases and J lost 8 bases. Germline CDR1 MNHEY, CDR2 SMNVEV (reference sequence). The CDR3 loop spans 14 amino acids. CDR3 in DNA: TGTGCCAGCAGTTGGAAATGGACAGGTTCCGGCTACACCTTC. Translating gives CASSWKWTGSGYTF.

Only a few counts were recorded for this clone. The rearrangement links TRBV6-2 or TRBV6-3 to TRBJ2-7; possible D gene TRBD2, 6 bases. Per germline, CDR1 MNHEY and CDR2 SVGEGT. Trimming pared 0 bases from V and 0 bases from J, leaving 12 bases between. The CDR3 consists of 16 residues. The CDR3, as DNA: TGTGCCAGCAGTTACTCGACTAGGTTAAACTCCTACGAGCAGTACTTC. It translates to CASSYSTRLNSYEQYF.

The chain joins TRBV6-5 to TRBJ1-4; maybe TRBD1 (6 bases). The CDR3 consists of 14 residues. Germline V gene lookup returns CDR1 MNHEY and CDR2 SVGAGI. V was cut by 8 bases and J by 2 bases, with 12 bases left in between. The CDR3, as DNA: TGTGCCAGCTCCAAACAGGGTACTAATGAAAAACTGTTTTTT. It encodes CASSKQGTNEKLFF.

Regarding this clone: At one of its ends the junction is not consistent with the germline gene, which may arise from a read error. The chain couples TRBV29-1 to TRBJ1-1; D possibly corresponds to TRBD1 (6 bases). Germline assignment: CDR1 SQVTM and CDR2 ANQGSEA. The CDR3 contains 18 residues. The CDR3 loop is CSVQEPLYREWGHTEAFF. CDR3 nucleotides: TGCAGCGTTCAAGAACCTTTATACAGGGAGTGGGGGCACACTGAAGCTTTCTTT.

This clone has a handful of counts. J is TRBJ1-6 and V is TRBV18; 10 bases are shared with TRBD1. With V trimmed by 3 bases and J by 10 bases, 15 bases remained unmatched. The CDR3 totals 18 residues. Germline V gives CDR1 KGHSH, CDR2 LQKENI. The CDR3 DNA sequence: TGTGCCAGCTCACCTTGGGGCCGGGGACAGGGGACCTACTCACCCCTCCACTTT. Protein: CASSPWGRGQGTYSPLHF.

This clone has a single count. The chain is built from TRBV9 and TRBJ2-3; possible D gene TRBD1, 6 bases. This CDR3 spans 15 amino acids. Trimming took off 0 bases at V and 2 bases at J, with 10 bases between the two ends. Germline V lookup: CDR1 SGDLS, CDR2 YYNGEE. This CDR3 reads CASSVVSGDTDTQYF. The CDR3, as DNA: TGTGCCAGCAGCGTAGTTTCAGGGGACACAGATACGCAGTATTTT.

Of note for this clone: The sample carries other DNA sequences with the same CDR3. The chain joins TRBV6-2 or TRBV6-3 to TRBJ1-1, with 10 nucleotides matching TRBD1. The germline V gene has CDR1 MNHEY and CDR2 SVGEGT. Trimming at V came to 2 bases and at J to 4 bases, leaving 1 base not matched to a gene. The CDR3 loop spans 14 amino acids. CDR3 sequence reads: CASSYRTGGTEAFF. The CDR3 bases are TGTGCCAGCAGTTACAGGACAGGGGGCACTGAAGCTTTCTTT.